Given below is one T cell receptor (beta chain) in context. The antigen is unknown. The data derive from a study of T cells in Graves' hyperthyroidism and ophthalmopathy. Study results and limitations: Progression to ophthalmopathy was predicted a median of approximately seven months early.

RNA transcripts provided the source from which TCR beta CDR3 regions were amplified. During a first-round RT-PCR of the TCR CDR3, the HTBI primer set was used. Each CDR3 protein is one row after TCRdb ran MiXCR on the multiplex PCR reads. The table lists some 800,000 distinct CDR3 sequences, about 38% of them singletons. The germline gives CDR1 DFQATT, CDR2 SNEGSKA (reference sequence). Unmatched junction bases numbered 1, after V lost 5 bases and J lost 1 base. The CDR3 contains 13 residues. What was sequenced was blood. This sequence was found in a young man with Graves' hyperthyroidism. The chain is built from TRBV20-1 and TRBJ2-2; 7 nucleotides align to TRBD1. DNA for the CDR3: TGCAGTGCTGGGGACAGGAACACCGGGGAGCTGTTTTTT. Amino acid sequence: CSAGDRNTGELFF.